The clone carrying this TCR beta chain was picked up many times. The data belong to a study of CD8 T cells in ankylosing spondylitis. One entry per CDR3 protein, called by TCRdb with MiXCR from the 5' RACE reads. The sample has about 250,000 distinct CDR3 sequences, 8% to 11% seen once. V was shortened by 4 bases and J by 3 bases, with 11 bases between the two germline ends. Germline V lookup: CDR1 MGHRA, CDR2 YSYEKL. The CDR3 has 14 amino acids. Source material: blood, either unsorted or a sorted T cell fraction (not recorded which). This sequence joins TRBV4-1 and TRBJ2-3; D not certain. The TCR was taken from a male donor with ankylosing spondylitis or in good health (not recorded which). CDR3 sequence (DNA): TGCGCCAGCAGCCCCACCGGCCCTACAGATACGCAGTATTTT. Encoded protein: CASSPTGPTDTQYF.